This T cell receptor (beta chain) came from a study of T cell clones after liver transplantation (dated by TCRdb to between 2018 and 2020). At the level of the whole study: The samples were obtained from ITN030ST, a randomized trial that attempted immunosuppression withdrawal within 2 years after liver transplantation. Donor-reactive T cell clones were identified by TCRbeta sequencing following a pre-transplant mixed lymphocyte reaction and were subsequently tracked in post-transplant blood. As an antigen-independent comparator for the donor-reactive sequences, third party-reactive TCRbeta sequences from pre-transplant MLRs were identified as well. Of the eight recipients, a few were HCV-positive, while the remaining recipients had been transplanted for non-autoimmune, non-viral indications. Subjects received no induction therapy and standard immunosuppression until randomization at 12-24 months post-transplant. Tolerance was defined as complete withdrawal of immunosuppression for at least one year without a rise in liver enzymes beyond twice the upper limit of normal. Blood samples were taken pre-transplant, pre-randomization before withdrawal, and post-randomization after full withdrawal or failed withdrawal. The studied cohort comprised 8 liver transplant recipients, 3 classified as tolerant and 5 as non-tolerant.

Overall study outcomes, separate from this receptor: After accounting for repertoire turnover, donor-reactive detection was significantly reduced in 7 of 8 subjects for CD4 and 8 of 8 for CD8. In two subjects, low numbers of available donor cells limited the measurable donor-reactive repertoire. Circulating donor-reactive CD4 TCRbeta sequences fell significantly post-transplant in most of the 8 subjects, irrespective of tolerance or HCV status. Donor-reactive sequences declined more than third party-reactive ones, suggesting partial antigen-specific deletion unrelated to withdrawal success. Since no allograft tissue specimens were available, donor-reactive T cells may have migrated into the graft instead of being deleted. The conclusions were preliminary, being limited by small, heterogeneous patient numbers and by non-standardized post-transplant time points.

Unstimulated PBMCs, after thawing, were stained for CD3, CD4 and CD8 and then FACS-sorted into CD3+CD4+ and CD3+CD8+ populations. Randomization to immunosuppression withdrawal applied to every one of the 8 studied subjects. Genomic DNA was isolated with the Qiagen DNeasy Blood and Tissue Kit. Using immunoSEQ, frozen genomic DNA was subjected to high-throughput TCRbeta CDR3 sequencing, a process that included PCR amplification, mapping, bias correction and internal controls. Per the source publication's procedure: Productive rearrangements were kept, and unique TCRbeta sequences were defined by CDR3 nucleotide sequence plus V and J gene. A sequence counted as donor-reactive only if the sequence showed at least 5-fold expansion in CFSE-low cells compared with unstimulated pre-transplant cells and had a frequency of at least 0.01%. To ensure at least 90% detection power, minimum frequency thresholds were set for each subject based on that subject's lowest-template unstimulated sample. Repertoire turnover was measured by Jensen-Shannon divergence between the top 1000 TCRbeta sequences post- and pre-transplant. Changes in detection of donor-reactive sequences were tested with two-sided Fisher's exact tests. The clones in this table, taken by TCRdb from immuneACCESS, are in-frame only. Not every clone is retained; where verified, under half of the shortfall comes from an unresolved V gene, and the cause of the rest is unknown. The DNA was the basis for D and trimming; V, J and clone size are from that table. The sample yields about 76,000 clones; less than 85% were counted once. 2.8% of the sample goes to the ten largest clones.

From the cysteine through the phenylalanine, the CDR3 covers 14 amino acids. Only the CDR3 region is kept as DNA, spanning 42 bases read in frame from base 1. The germline ends are 6 bases apart after V is trimmed by 3 bases and J by 0 bases. CDR1 SEHNR and CDR2 FQNEAQ are derived from the germline V gene (reference sequence). Points on this clone: No cognate antigen has been identified for it. Base quality data are lacking; no much larger clone is found one base away.

This sequence uses TRBV7-9 and TRBJ1-3; the D gene is unclear. Here the sequenced sample was CD4+ T cells from blood, taken at the 22-month timepoint. This receptor was obtained from a human patient who received a liver transplant. Following a transplant, a fraction of the T cells may be traceable to the graft donor. The DNA is TGTGCCAGCAGCTTCGGGAGCTCTGGAAACACCATATATTTT. This codes for CASSFGSSGNTIYF.